These T cell receptor beta chains were read from a single sample in a study of blood T cell repertoires in COVID-19. The repertoire was sequenced with immunoSEQ multiplex PCR; TCRdb's copy has only in-frame clones and lacks some. The sample has about 210,000 clones; 88% are singletons. Input material: peripheral blood. The receptor source for this set is a man younger than 30 with active or convalescent COVID-19. Each CDR3 is given with its conserved first and last residue. D genes are given only for firm matches.

>TRBV6-6|.|TRBJ1-1
CASSSRGTEAFF
>TRBV25-1|.|TRBJ2-1
CAGSPEGGLYNEQFF
>TRBV7-9|.|TRBJ2-3
CASSLAGGATDTQYF
>TRBV6-5|TRBD1|TRBJ1-2
CASRGTGLYYGYTF
>TRBV19|TRBD2|TRBJ2-1
CASSTTGTRMLSSYNEQFF
>TRBV7-3|.|TRBJ1-2
CASSLAGNYGYTF
>TRBV2|.|TRBJ2-5
CASSEPETQYF
>TRBV11-2|TRBD1|TRBJ2-4
CASSRTGGEVAKNIQYF
>TRBV28|.|TRBJ1-4
CASSGGKVKLFF
>TRBV27|.|TRBJ1-5
CASSNLRGLNQPQHF
>TRBV19|TRBD1|TRBJ1-5
CASSVSTGAPNQPQHF
>TRBV28|TRBD2|TRBJ2-7
CASSFDPGGPLGEQYF
>TRBV30|.|TRBJ2-2
CAWSVLEAGELFF
>TRBV28|.|TRBJ1-1
CASSPTTTVSEAFF
>TRBV3-1/TRBV3-2|.|TRBJ1-2
CASSQTGHHGYTF
>TRBV21-1|.|TRBJ2-7
CASSKGGRLYEQYF
>TRBV19|.|TRBJ1-4
CASSLDSLGEKLFF
>TRBV28|TRBD2|TRBJ2-7
CASSKGTAGGFAYEQYF
>TRBV15|TRBD1|TRBJ2-7
CATSRSGQARTDEQYF
>TRBV19|TRBD1|TRBJ1-4
CASSLRQGTNEKLFF